Below are 10 T cell receptor beta chains sequenced from a single sample in a study of regulatory T cells in long-lasting Graves disease. iRepertoire HTBI primers and Arm-PCR of CDR3 regions built TCR beta libraries. MiXCR was run by TCRdb on the multiplex PCR reads, yielding one entry per CDR3 protein. The repertoire holds roughly 610,000 distinct CDR3 sequences, with roughly 15% as singletons. Documented time point: newly diagnosed GD, antithyroid drugs for less than 3 months. The TCR library was made from RNA that had been extracted from PBMCs in TRIzol. This same sample was also part of a study on T cells in Graves' hyperthyroidism and ophthalmopathy.

Sequenced material: peripheral blood mononuclear cells (PBMCs), taken at new diagnosis, from a patient treated with antithyroid drugs. The receptors here all came from a woman in her twenties or thirties with Graves disease.

This clonotype was detected ten times or more. The CDR3 reads CASSFRGGTRTEAFF. The DNA of the CDR3 is TGTGCCAGCAGCTTCAGAGGAGGGACCAGGACTGAAGCTTTCTTT. This chain connects TRBV11-2 to TRBJ1-1, with D perhaps TRBD1 (5 bases). The CDR3 has 15 amino acids. Germline-derived CDR1 and CDR2 are SGHAT and FQNNGV. V lost 3 bases and J lost 5, with 16 bases in between. The full variable domain, in which reference TRBV11-2 and TRBJ1-1 provide the parts outside the CDR3, is EAGVAQSPRYKIIEKRQSVAFWCNPISGHATLYWYQQILGQGPKLLIQFQNNGVVDDSQLPKDRFSAERLKGVDSTLKIQPAKLEDSAVYLCASSFRGGTRTEAFFGQGTRLTVV.

This clonotype has a count of ten or more. V usage is TRBV28 and J usage is TRBJ2-5, with D possibly TRBD2 on 6 matching bases. Trimming removed 8 bases at V and 5 bases at J, with 18 bases between. CDR3 size: 14 residues. CDR1 is MDHEN and CDR2 is SYDVKM in the germline V gene. The chain's CDR3 is CASGMGTAGETQYF. In DNA, the CDR3 is TGTGCCAGCGGGATGGGGACGGCGGGGGAGACCCAGTACTTC.

The chain recombines TRBV28 with TRBJ2-7; either TRBD1 or TRBD2 may fit D (6 bases each). Trimming shortened V by 5 bases and J by 4 bases, and 18 bases separated the two germline ends. There are 15 residues in the CDR3. Germline values: CDR1 MDHEN, CDR2 SYDVKM. The CDR3 coding sequence is TGTGCCAGCAGTGCCCCGGGGGCCTCTGGGTACGAGCAGTACTTC. Translating it yields CASSAPGASGYEQYF. Complete variable domain (other parts from reference TRBV28 and TRBJ2-7): DVKVTQSSRYLVKRTGEKVFLECVQDMDHENMFWYRQDPGLGLRLIYFSYDVKMKEKGDIPEGYSVSREKKERFSLILESASTNQTSMYLCASSAPGASGYEQYFGPGTRLTVT.

This clonotype appeared a few times. J is TRBJ1-2 and V is TRBV28; D is possibly TRBD1 (6 bases). CDR1 MDHEN and CDR2 SYDVKM come from the germline V gene. With 2 bases removed from V and 8 bases from J, the gap between germline ends came to 15 bases. CDR3 length equals 14 residues. CDR3 sequence (DNA): TGTGCCAGCAGTTTAGATCAGGGGACGCGGGGCTACACCTTC. Its protein product is CASSLDQGTRGYTF.

The chain joins TRBV20-1 to TRBJ1-6; D remains ambiguous. Germline V gene data show CDR1 as DFQATT and CDR2 as SNEGSKA (reference sequence). The V end lost 6 bases, the J end lost 7 bases, and 16 bases lay between the germline ends. CDR3 size: 14 residues. In DNA, the CDR3 is TGCAGTGCCGCCCGTGTGGGTTTCAATTCACCCCTCCACTTT. Protein: CSAARVGFNSPLHF.

In this sample, this clonotype turned up many times. This chain uses TRBV10-3 with TRBJ2-7, with TRBD1 identical over 8 bases. Germline V lookup: CDR1 ENHRY, CDR2 SYGVKD. Trimming took 11 bases from V and 3 from J; bases not matched to a gene: 6. The CDR3 is 12 residues long. The CDR3 sequence: CALSDRGYEQYF. CDR3 nucleotides: TGTGCCCTATCAGACAGGGGCTACGAGCAGTACTTC.

This clonotype was recorded a few times. This rearrangement joins TRBV28 to TRBJ1-5; tentatively, D is TRBD1 (5 bases). Germline lookup yields CDR1 MDHEN and CDR2 SYDVKM. The V end was cut by 2 bases, the J end by 6 bases, with 14 bases between. The CDR3 is 15 residues long. CDR3 sequence: CASSLLSGLGQPQHF. Here the CDR3 DNA reads TGTGCCAGCAGTTTACTATCAGGGTTGGGTCAGCCCCAGCATTTT.

The chain has TRBV9 and TRBJ2-5, with D perhaps TRBD2 (5 bases). In germline, CDR1 is SGDLS, CDR2 YYNGEE. V lost 4 bases and J 3 bases, leaving 13 bases between the germline ends. The CDR3 has 14 amino acids. The CDR3 sequence: CASSPEGDEETQYF. CDR3 DNA: TGTGCCAGCAGCCCCGAGGGTGACGAAGAGACCCAGTACTTC. The whole variable domain, filled in from reference TRBV9 and TRBJ2-5, reads DSGVTQTPKHLITATGQRVTLRCSPRSGDLSVYWYQQSLDQGLQFLIQYYNGEERAKGNILERFSAQQFPDLHSELNLSSLELGDSALYFCASSPEGDEETQYFGPGTRLLVL.

A note on this clonotype: This may be a read error: a much more frequent sequence differs by one nucleotide. V gene TRBV15 combines with J gene TRBJ1-5, with a possible D match to TRBD1 (5 bases). CDR1 and CDR2 (germline): LNHNV, YYDKDF (reference sequence). The CDR3 has 14 amino acids. CDR3 nucleotides: TGTGCCACCAGCAGAGACAGGGCCGATCAGCCCCGGCATTTT. Protein: CATSRDRADQPRHF.

V usage is TRBV6-1 and J usage is TRBJ1-6, with a tentative D call TRBD1 (5 bases). Germline-derived CDR1 and CDR2 are MNHNS and SASEGT. V lost 7 bases and J lost 9, with 22 bases in between. This CDR3 region has 16 residues. The CDR3 bases are TGTGCCAGCACCGCGACGAGAGGGGTAGTTGGTTCACCCCTCCACTTT. It yields the protein CASTATRGVVGSPLHF.